The sequence of this T cell receptor beta chain was determined in a study of T cell repertoires in cytomegalovirus infection. In the study overall: Public TCR beta signatures were indicative of both CMV infection and a matching HLA type.

This clonotype was recorded a few times. Its matching antigen is unknown. The study's findings and limits: Clonotype analysis showed dominance of the ex vivo response by HLA-C-restricted CMV-specific TCR beta clonotypes. Identification of carriers of CMV plus the relevant HLA was performed using cumulative public TCR beta family frequency.

V was pared by 5 bases and J by 8 bases, with 12 bases of the junction left unmatched. Per the germline V gene, CDR1 is SGHAT and CDR2 is FQNNGV. This CDR3 spans 17 amino acids. TCRdb analysed the reads with MiXCR anew, one entry per CDR3 protein. This sample carries some 680,000 distinct CDR3 sequences, 35% of them seen once, and the ten largest clones take 2.5% to 3%. V usage is TRBV11-2 and J usage is TRBJ2-2, with TRBD2 identical over 12 bases. The sample was PBMCs. The receptor was isolated from a human donor in good health (CMV status not recorded). Some clones in this sample may be carry-over from other donors' samples. This CDR3 is CASSPGGLAGGFGELFF. DNA of the CDR3: TGTGCCAGCAGCCCCGGAGGGCTAGCGGGAGGGTTTGGGGAGCTGTTTTTT.